These T cell receptor beta chains were read from a single sample in a study of T cells in Graves' hyperthyroidism and ophthalmopathy. TCRdb redid the calling of the multiplex PCR reads with MiXCR, one entry per CDR3 protein. Of about 420,000 distinct CDR3 sequences detected, 15% to 19% appear once; the ten largest clones hold roughly 7.7%. Sequencing was performed on blood. Receptors originate from a woman between 18 and 30 years old with Graves' hyperthyroidism. Each CDR3 is given with its conserved first and last residue. D genes are given only for firm matches. Size tells how often a clone was seen (once, few, many) or the class of an expanded clone, and some rows leave it out.

size	D	V	J	CDR3	DNA
many	TRBD2	TRBV20-1	TRBJ2-1	CSAGSGRPYNEQFF	TGCAGTGCTGGAAGCGGGAGACCCTACAATGAGCAGTTCTTC
many	.	TRBV7-9	TRBJ2-1	CASSSATRIAGTVNEQFF	TGTGCCAGCAGCTCTGCTACTCGGATAGCGGGGACAGTCAATGAGCAGTTCTTC
.	.	TRBV12-3/TRBV12-4	TRBJ2-5	CASSKTPNQETQYF	TGTGCCAGCAGTAAGACTCCTAACCAAGAGACCCAGTACTTC
many	TRBD1	TRBV7-9	TRBJ1-5	CASSSGQGQQPQHF	TGTGCCAGCAGTTCGGGACAGGGACAACAGCCCCAGCATTTT
many	TRBD1	TRBV10-3	TRBJ1-6	CAISDPTGVWSPLHF	TGTGCCATCAGTGACCCAACAGGGGTCTGGTCACCCCTCCACTTT
.	TRBD2	TRBV9	TRBJ2-1	CASSVGPGGAGNEQFF	TGTGCCAGCAGCGTAGGGCCCGGGGGGGCAGGTAATGAGCAGTTCTTC
.	TRBD2	TRBV20-1	TRBJ2-2	CSARDMEREAGELFF	TGCAGTGCTAGAGATATGGAGCGGGAGGCCGGGGAGCTGTTTTTT
many	.	TRBV6-1	TRBJ1-2	CASTRREAEVLGYGYTF	TGTGCCAGCACCCGAAGGGAGGCAGAAGTATTAGGCTATGGCTACACCTTC
many	.	TRBV19	TRBJ1-2	CASSQQAGGDQYYGYTF	TGTGCCAGTAGCCAACAGGCGGGCGGGGACCAGTACTATGGCTACACCTTC
many	.	TRBV10-3	TRBJ1-2	CAISVSEGRDGYTF	TGTGCCATCAGTGTAAGCGAGGGGCGAGATGGCTACACCTTC
many	.	TRBV7-2	TRBJ1-2	CASSLAGQASIYGYTF	TGTGCCAGCAGCTTAGCCGGACAAGCAAGTATCTATGGCTACACCTTC
.	.	TRBV19	TRBJ2-1	CASSAPWPWNEQFF	TGTGCCAGTAGTGCGCCCTGGCCCTGGAATGAGCAGTTCTTC
many	.	TRBV11-1	TRBJ2-7	CASSSLGRTLSYEQYF	TGTGCCAGCAGCTCTCTGGGCAGGACCCTTTCCTACGAGCAGTACTTC
many	TRBD1	TRBV3-1	TRBJ1-5	CASSQEGTDNQPQHF	TGTGCCAGCAGCCAAGAAGGGACAGATAATCAGCCCCAGCATTTT
few	.	TRBV4-1	TRBJ2-7	CASSQGLSSTVNYEQYF	TGCGCCAGCAGCCAAGGCCTAAGCTCGACAGTGAACTACGAGCAGTACTTC
many	.	TRBV15	TRBJ2-2	CATSRDREAGELFF	TGTGCCACCAGCAGGGATCGCGAGGCCGGGGAGCTGTTTTTT
.	.	TRBV19	TRBJ1-2	CASSNRENGYTF	TGTGCCAGTAGTAACAGGGAGAATGGCTACACCTTC
.	.	TRBV9	TRBJ2-7	CASSVGGTNNEQYF	TGTGCCAGCAGCGTAGGTGGGACCAACAACGAGCAGTACTTC
many	TRBD1	TRBV7-9	TRBJ2-7	CASSFPGQREVEQYF	TGTGCCAGCAGCTTTCCGGGACAGCGTGAAGTCGAGCAGTACTTC
many	TRBD1	TRBV20-1	TRBJ2-7	CSAGDRGLLPSYEQYF	TGCAGTGCCGGGGACAGGGGGCTTCTTCCCTCCTACGAGCAGTACTTC
many	.	TRBV3-1	TRBJ2-5	CASSQDSGRQEETQYF	TGTGCCAGCAGCCAAGATTCGGGTCGGCAGGAAGAGACCCAGTACTTC
.	.	TRBV20-1	TRBJ2-2	CSASAGAAPNTGELFF	TGCAGTGCTAGTGCAGGGGCTGCCCCGAACACCGGGGAGCTGTTTTTT
many	.	TRBV5-6	TRBJ1-1	CASSPGSTPGAFF	TGTGCCAGCAGTCCCGGATCTACTCCGGGAGCTTTCTTT
many	TRBD2	TRBV20-1	TRBJ2-7	CSARVPSGRAYEQYF	TGCAGTGCTAGAGTCCCTAGCGGGAGGGCCTACGAGCAGTACTTC
.	TRBD1	TRBV28	TRBJ2-3	CASSWTGNSDTQYF	TGTGCCAGCAGTTGGACAGGGAACTCAGATACGCAGTATTTT
many	TRBD2	TRBV5-6	TRBJ2-1	CASSLDWSGRLNEQFF	TGTGCCAGCAGCTTGGATTGGAGCGGGAGGTTAAATGAGCAGTTCTTC
many	TRBD1	TRBV28	TRBJ2-7	CASRRTGQGAYEQYF	TGTGCCAGCAGACGAACTGGACAGGGGGCCTACGAGCAGTACTTC
many	.	TRBV2	TRBJ2-2	CASGGALNTGELFF	TGTGCCAGCGGTGGGGCTCTAAACACCGGGGAGCTGTTTTTT
many	TRBD1	TRBV10-3	TRBJ2-1	CAISVQGADEQFF	TGTGCCATCAGTGTGCAGGGGGCCGATGAGCAGTTCTTC
.	.	TRBV7-9	TRBJ1-1	CASSSLYPDEAFF	TGTGCCAGCAGCTCCTTATATCCCGATGAAGCTTTCTTT
many	.	TRBV2	TRBJ1-4	CASSEEGSFNEKLFF	TGTGCCAGCAGTGAAGAGGGCAGTTTTAATGAAAAACTGTTTTTT
.	.	TRBV12-3/TRBV12-4	TRBJ2-7	CASSFGGRGSSYEQYF	TGTGCCAGCAGTTTCGGGGGGAGGGGGAGCTCCTACGAGCAGTACTTC
many	.	TRBV20-1	TRBJ1-2	CSATGYDYGYTF	TGCAGTGCTACAGGGTATGACTATGGCTACACCTTC
.	TRBD1	TRBV20-1	TRBJ1-1	CSARDGTGVTEAFF	TGCAGTGCTAGAGACGGGACAGGGGTGACTGAAGCTTTCTTT
.	.	TRBV19	TRBJ2-7	CASSPQGIGEQYF	TGTGCCAGTAGTCCTCAGGGGATCGGCGAGCAGTACTTC
.	.	TRBV20-1	TRBJ2-1	CSPRRGANEQFF	TGCAGCCCGCGGAGGGGGGCCAATGAGCAGTTCTTC
many	.	TRBV20-1	TRBJ1-3	CSARPPQDSSSGNTIYF	TGCAGTGCTAGGCCACCCCAAGACAGCTCCTCTGGAAACACCATATATTTT
many	TRBD2	TRBV6-1	TRBJ2-7	CASSPSLAGISYEQYF	TGTGCCAGCAGTCCCTCCCTAGCGGGTATCTCCTACGAGCAGTACTTC
once	TRBD2	TRBV12-3/TRBV12-4	TRBJ2-5	CASSLTPPSGSRETQYF	TGTGCCAGCAGCTTAACCCCACCTAGCGGGAGTCGTGAGACCCAGTACTTC
many	.	TRBV13	TRBJ2-1	CASSPGGARSYNEQFF	TGTGCCAGCAGCCCGGGCGGGGCGCGGTCCTACAATGAGCAGTTCTTC
many	.	TRBV11-2	TRBJ2-7	CASSLSNYEQYF	TGTGCCAGCAGCCTGTCGAACTACGAGCAGTACTTC
many	TRBD2	TRBV20-1	TRBJ2-1	CSAGTSVNNEQFF	TGCAGTGCTGGGACTAGCGTAAACAATGAGCAGTTCTTC
many	.	TRBV14	TRBJ2-1	CASSQGGTFRQQFF	TGTGCCAGCAGCCAAGGGGGGACGTTTAGACAGCAGTTCTTC
many	TRBD1	TRBV7-3	TRBJ1-2	CASSLRGTGGYTF	TGTGCCAGCAGCTTAAGAGGGACAGGTGGCTACACCTTC
many	.	TRBV11-3	TRBJ2-1	CASSARARKDNEQFF	TGTGCCAGCAGCGCCAGGGCACGGAAAGACAATGAGCAGTTCTTC
many	.	TRBV12-3/TRBV12-4	TRBJ2-5	CASSFNHRQETQYF	TGTGCCAGCAGTTTTAATCACAGACAAGAGACCCAGTACTTC
many	.	TRBV7-2	TRBJ2-2	CASRVPNTGELFF	TGTGCCAGCAGGGTCCCGAACACCGGGGAGCTGTTTTTT
few	.	TRBV19	TRBJ1-5	CASSLGLLLPQHF	TGTGCCAGTAGTCTGGGACTCTTGTTGCCCCAGCATTTT
many	.	TRBV28	TRBJ2-7	CASKRDGTPYEQYF	TGTGCCAGCAAACGGGACGGAACCCCCTACGAGCAGTACTTC
few	.	TRBV19	TRBJ1-2	CASRRTDTNYGYTF	TGTGCCAGTAGGAGGACAGATACTAACTATGGCTACACCTTC
.	.	TRBV7-3	TRBJ2-2	CASSIQSNTGELFF	TGTGCCAGCAGCATTCAATCGAACACCGGGGAGCTGTTTTTT
few	.	TRBV19	TRBJ1-2	CASSLNRFYGYTF	TGTGCCAGTAGTCTTAATAGGTTTTATGGCTACACCTTC
.	.	TRBV11-3	TRBJ2-3	CVSSPREGGDTDTQYF	TGTGTCAGCAGCCCTCGTGAGGGCGGGGACACAGATACGCAGTATTTT
.	.	TRBV7-2	TRBJ1-1	CASYPPGRGTEAFF	TGTGCCAGCTACCCCCCGGGGAGGGGCACTGAAGCTTTCTTT
.	.	TRBV9	TRBJ2-7	CASSVAGGFTYEQYF	TGTGCCAGCAGCGTAGCAGGGGGGTTCACCTACGAGCAGTACTTC
.	.	TRBV4-3	TRBJ1-1	CASSQEYDGTEAFF	TGCGCCAGCAGCCAAGAGTATGATGGCACTGAAGCTTTCTTT
many	.	TRBV5-1	TRBJ1-1	CASSLVPPTEAFF	TGCGCCAGCAGCTTGGTTCCACCTACTGAAGCTTTCTTT
many	TRBD2	TRBV12-3/TRBV12-4	TRBJ2-3	CASSGTGTSGRISTDTQYF	TGTGCCAGCAGTGGAACCGGGACTAGCGGGAGAATCAGCACAGATACGCAGTATTTT